This T cell receptor beta chain was sequenced during a study of brain T cells in children with intractable seizures. Study observations and caveats: Absence of clones before surgery may stem from lower sequencing depth.

The time point denotes: blood from clinic visit 5 months post-surgery; TSC patient then seizure free. The sequenced cases were selected for having the highest brain T cell transcript signatures. This CDR3 has 15 residues. V lost 1 base to trimming and J lost 4 bases; unmatched junction nucleotides: 7. Germline V gene data show CDR1 as SGHNT and CDR2 as YYREEE (reference sequence). About this clone: Its cognate antigen is unknown.

Using immunoSEQ multiplex PCR, the repertoire was profiled, and TCRdb retains in-frame clones only, with some absent. The sample records a few hundred thousand clones, over 85% being singletons. The sequence came from a boy under two years old with tuberous sclerosis and intractable seizures. The sequencing used peripheral blood, collected roughly 5 months after surgery. The chain couples TRBV5-4 to TRBJ2-5; 7 bases fit TRBD1. The CDR3 region has the DNA TGTGCCAGCAGCTTGAGGGCCAGGGGGACAGAGACCCAGTACTTC. Translating it yields CASSLRARGTETQYF.